This is a list of T cell receptor beta chains from one sample in a study of T cell responses to AZD1222 COVID-19 vaccine. Sequenced by immunoSEQ multiplex PCR; TCRdb stores in-frame clones only, minus some. The table includes approximately 200,000 clones, 94% detected once. Sequences were derived from peripheral blood, sampled 28 days after the second dose of the MenACWY control vaccine. The receptors stem from an adult who received the MenACWY meningococcal vaccine as a control. The CDR3 runs from the conserved cysteine through the conserved F or W. A D gene is named only where the DNA matches it firmly. Where a row states a size, it is once, few, many or the class of an expanded clone; other rows omit it.

J gene: TRBJ2-5; D gene: NA; clone size: few; V gene: TRBV29-1; CDR3 protein: CSSILGGETQYF; CDR3 DNA: TGCAGCTCCATACTAGGAGGGGAGACCCAGTACTTC
J gene: TRBJ2-7; D gene: TRBD2; clone size: NA; V gene: TRBV23-1; CDR3 protein: CASSQYPTYSGSSIKSSYEQYF; CDR3 DNA: TGCGCCAGCAGTCAATATCCCACTTACAGCGGGAGTTCGATCAAAAGCTCCTACGAGCAGTACTTC
J gene: TRBJ1-1; D gene: TRBD1; clone size: NA; V gene: TRBV30; CDR3 protein: CAWRLGDRGGTEAFF; CDR3 DNA: TGTGCCTGGAGACTAGGGGACAGGGGTGGCACTGAAGCTTTCTTT
J gene: TRBJ2-5; D gene: TRBD1; clone size: NA; V gene: TRBV7-6; CDR3 protein: CASSLEQGAGETQYF; CDR3 DNA: TGTGCCAGCAGCTTAGAACAGGGGGCGGGAGAGACCCAGTACTTC
J gene: TRBJ2-7; D gene: NA; clone size: once; V gene: TRBV6-5; CDR3 protein: CASSSRATGTYEQYF; CDR3 DNA: TGTGCCAGCAGTTCACGTGCGACAGGTACCTACGAGCAGTACTTC
J gene: TRBJ2-1; D gene: TRBD1; clone size: once; V gene: TRBV29-1; CDR3 protein: CSVAGTGRDYNEQFF; CDR3 DNA: TGCAGCGTAGCCGGGACAGGGAGGGACTACAATGAGCAGTTCTTC
J gene: TRBJ1-4; D gene: TRBD1; clone size: NA; V gene: TRBV2; CDR3 protein: CATHTGDNEKLFF; CDR3 DNA: TGTGCCACCCACACAGGGGATAATGAAAAACTGTTTTTT
J gene: TRBJ1-5; D gene: NA; clone size: NA; V gene: TRBV28; CDR3 protein: CASSLPGNSNQPQHF; CDR3 DNA: TGTGCCAGCAGTTTACCAGGGAATAGCAATCAGCCCCAGCATTTT
J gene: TRBJ1-1; D gene: NA; clone size: once; V gene: TRBV7-9; CDR3 protein: CASSQTPGSGIEAFF; CDR3 DNA: TGTGCCAGCAGTCAAACTCCCGGGAGCGGCATTGAAGCTTTCTTT
J gene: TRBJ2-1; D gene: TRBD2; clone size: once; V gene: TRBV30; CDR3 protein: CAGTSGRNEQFF; CDR3 DNA: TGTGCCGGGACTAGCGGGAGGAATGAGCAGTTCTTC
J gene: TRBJ1-2; D gene: NA; clone size: NA; V gene: TRBV4-2; CDR3 protein: CASSQDSDRNYYGYTF; CDR3 DNA: TGTGCCAGCAGCCAGGACTCTGACAGGAACTACTATGGCTACACCTTC